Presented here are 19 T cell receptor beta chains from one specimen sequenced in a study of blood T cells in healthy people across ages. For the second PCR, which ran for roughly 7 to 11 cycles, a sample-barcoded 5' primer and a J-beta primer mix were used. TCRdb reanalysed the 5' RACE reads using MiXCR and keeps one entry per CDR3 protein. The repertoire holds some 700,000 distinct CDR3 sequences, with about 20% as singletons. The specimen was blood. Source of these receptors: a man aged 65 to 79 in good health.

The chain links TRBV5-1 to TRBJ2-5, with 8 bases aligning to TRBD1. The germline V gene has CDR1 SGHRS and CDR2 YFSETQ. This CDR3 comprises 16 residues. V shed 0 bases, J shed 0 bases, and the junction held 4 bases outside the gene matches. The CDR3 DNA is TGCGCCAGCAGCTTGGCGACAGGGGTGAACCAAGAGACCCAGTACTTC. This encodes CASSLATGVNQETQYF.

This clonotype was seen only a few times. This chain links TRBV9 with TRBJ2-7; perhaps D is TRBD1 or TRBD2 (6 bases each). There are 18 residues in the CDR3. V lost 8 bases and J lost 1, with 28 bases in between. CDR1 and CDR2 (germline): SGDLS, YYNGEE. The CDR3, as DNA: TGTGCCAGTAGTGGACAGTGGCGACTAGGGCCTTGGTCCTACGAGCAGTACGTC. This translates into CASSGQWRLGPWSYEQYV.

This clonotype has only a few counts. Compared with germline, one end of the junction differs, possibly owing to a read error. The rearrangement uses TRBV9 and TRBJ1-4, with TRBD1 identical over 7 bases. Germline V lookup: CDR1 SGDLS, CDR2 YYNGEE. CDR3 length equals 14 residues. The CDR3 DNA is TGTGCCGGCAGCGCGGGACAGCCGAATGAAAAACTGTTTTTT. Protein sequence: CAGSAGQPNEKLFF. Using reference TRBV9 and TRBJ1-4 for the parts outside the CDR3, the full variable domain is DSGVTQTPKHLITATGQRVTLRCSPRSGDLSVYWYQQSLDQGLQFLIQYYNGEERAKGNILERFSAQQFPDLHSELNLSSLELGDSALYFCAGSAGQPNEKLFFGSGTQLSVL.

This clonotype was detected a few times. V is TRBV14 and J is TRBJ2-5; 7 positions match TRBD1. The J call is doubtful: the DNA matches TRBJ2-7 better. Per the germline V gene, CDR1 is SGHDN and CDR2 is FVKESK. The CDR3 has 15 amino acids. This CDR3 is CASSQEQGSTYEQYF. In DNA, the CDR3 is TGTGCCAGCAGCCAAGAACAGGGGTCGACCTACGAGCAGTACTTC.

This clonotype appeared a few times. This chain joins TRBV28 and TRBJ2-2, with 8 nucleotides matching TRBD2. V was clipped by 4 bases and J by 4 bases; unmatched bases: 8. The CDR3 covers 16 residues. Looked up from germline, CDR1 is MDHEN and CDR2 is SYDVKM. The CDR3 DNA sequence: TGTGCCAGCAGTTCCGGGACTAGATCGAGCACCGGGGAGCTGTTTTTT. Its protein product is CASSSGTRSSTGELFF.

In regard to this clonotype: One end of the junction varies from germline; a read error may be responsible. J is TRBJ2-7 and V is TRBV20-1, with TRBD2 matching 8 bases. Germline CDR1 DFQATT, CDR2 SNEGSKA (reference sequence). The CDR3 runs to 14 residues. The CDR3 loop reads CSASSAGVSYEQHF. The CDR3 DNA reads TGCAGTGCTAGTTCAGCGGGGGTTTCCTACGAGCAGCACTTC.

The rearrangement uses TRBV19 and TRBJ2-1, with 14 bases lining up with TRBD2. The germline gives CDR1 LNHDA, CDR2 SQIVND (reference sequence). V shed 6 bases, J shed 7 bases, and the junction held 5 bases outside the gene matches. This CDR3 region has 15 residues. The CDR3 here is CASRPTSGGANEQFF. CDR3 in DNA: TGTGCCAGTAGGCCGACTAGCGGGGGGGCGAATGAGCAGTTCTTC.

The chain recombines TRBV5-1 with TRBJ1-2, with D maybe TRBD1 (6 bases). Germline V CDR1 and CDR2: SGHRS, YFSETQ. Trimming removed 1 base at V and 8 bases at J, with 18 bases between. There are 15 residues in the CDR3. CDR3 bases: TGCGCCAGCAGCTTGACTGTGACAGGAGGGCGCGGCTACACCTTC. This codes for CASSLTVTGGRGYTF.

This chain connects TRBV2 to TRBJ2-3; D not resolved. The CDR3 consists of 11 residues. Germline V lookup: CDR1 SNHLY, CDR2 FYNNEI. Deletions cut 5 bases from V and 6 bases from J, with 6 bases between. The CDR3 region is CASSQEDTQYF. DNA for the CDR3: TGTGCCAGCAGTCAAGAGGATACGCAGTATTTT.

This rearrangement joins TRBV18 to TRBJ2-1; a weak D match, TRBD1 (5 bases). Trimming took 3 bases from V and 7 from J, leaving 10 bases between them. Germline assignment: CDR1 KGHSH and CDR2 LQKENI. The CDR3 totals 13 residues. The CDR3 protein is CASSPQGLNEQFF. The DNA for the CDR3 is TGTGCCAGCTCACCCCAGGGTTTGAATGAGCAGTTCTTC.

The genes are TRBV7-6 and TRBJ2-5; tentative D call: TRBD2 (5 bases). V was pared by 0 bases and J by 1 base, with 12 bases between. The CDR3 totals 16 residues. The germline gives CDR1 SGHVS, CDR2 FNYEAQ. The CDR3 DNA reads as TGTGCCAGCAGCTTAGCCCACTCGGGGAGCCAAGAGACCCAGTACTTC. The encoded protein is CASSLAHSGSQETQYF.

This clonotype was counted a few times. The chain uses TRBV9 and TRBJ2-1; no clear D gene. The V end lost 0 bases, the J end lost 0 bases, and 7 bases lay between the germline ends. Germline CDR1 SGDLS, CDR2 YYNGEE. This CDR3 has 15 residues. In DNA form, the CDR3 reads TGTGCCAGCAGCGTAGTACCGAACTCCTACAATGAGCAGTTCTTC. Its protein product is CASSVVPNSYNEQFF.

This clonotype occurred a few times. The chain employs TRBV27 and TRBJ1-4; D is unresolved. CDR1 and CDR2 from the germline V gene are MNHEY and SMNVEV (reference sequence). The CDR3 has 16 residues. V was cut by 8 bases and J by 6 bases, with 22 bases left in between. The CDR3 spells CASLPRRNNGDEKLFF. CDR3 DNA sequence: TGTGCCAGCCTTCCCAGGAGGAACAATGGGGATGAAAAACTGTTTTTT.

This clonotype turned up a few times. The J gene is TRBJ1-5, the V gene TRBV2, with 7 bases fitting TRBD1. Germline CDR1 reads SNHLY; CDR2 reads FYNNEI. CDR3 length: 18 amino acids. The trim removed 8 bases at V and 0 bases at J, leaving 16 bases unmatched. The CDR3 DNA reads TGTGCCAGCTTCCTAGGACGGACAGGCTACGATAGCAATCAGCCCCAGCATTTT. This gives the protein CASFLGRTGYDSNQPQHF.

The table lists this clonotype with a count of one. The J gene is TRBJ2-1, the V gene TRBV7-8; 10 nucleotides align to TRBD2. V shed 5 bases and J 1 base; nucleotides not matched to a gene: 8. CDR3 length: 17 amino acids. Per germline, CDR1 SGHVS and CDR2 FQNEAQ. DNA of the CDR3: TGTGCCAGCAGCCTAAGAGCTAGCGGGGGTTCCTACAATGAGCAGTTCTTC. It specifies CASSLRASGGSYNEQFF.

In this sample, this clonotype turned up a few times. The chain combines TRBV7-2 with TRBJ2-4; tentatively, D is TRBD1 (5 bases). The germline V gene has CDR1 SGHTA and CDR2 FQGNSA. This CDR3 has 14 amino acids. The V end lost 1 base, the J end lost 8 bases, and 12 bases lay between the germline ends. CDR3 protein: CASSLGGSAYIQYF. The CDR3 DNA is TGTGCCAGCAGCTTAGGGGGCTCGGCGTACATTCAGTACTTC.

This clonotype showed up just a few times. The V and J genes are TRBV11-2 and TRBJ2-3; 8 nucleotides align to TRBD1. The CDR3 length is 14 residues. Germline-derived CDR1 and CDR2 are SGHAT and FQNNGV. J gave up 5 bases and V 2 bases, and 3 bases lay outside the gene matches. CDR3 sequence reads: CASSLSGGVDTQYF. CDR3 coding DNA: TGTGCCAGCAGCTTATCAGGGGGCGTAGATACGCAGTATTTT.

The CDR3 loop reads CASSLGLAGVENEQFF. The CDR3 region has the DNA TGTGCCAGCAGCTTAGGATTAGCGGGAGTTGAAAATGAGCAGTTCTTC. The chain uses TRBV7-2 and TRBJ2-1, with 9 bases aligning to TRBD2. The germline V gene encodes CDR1 SGHTA and CDR2 FQGNSA. The CDR3 is 16 residues long. The ends lost 1 base at V and 7 bases at J; junction bases unmatched: 8.

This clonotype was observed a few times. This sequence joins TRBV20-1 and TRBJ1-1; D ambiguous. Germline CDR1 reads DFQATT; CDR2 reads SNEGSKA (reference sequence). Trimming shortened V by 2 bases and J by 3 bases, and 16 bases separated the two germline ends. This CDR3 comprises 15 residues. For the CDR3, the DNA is TGCAGTGCTAGAAAGGAAGGGCATTGGGACACTGAAGCTTTCTTT. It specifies CSARKEGHWDTEAFF.